The sequence of this T cell receptor (beta chain) was determined in a study of blood T cell repertoires in COVID-19. How the authors handled the data: Counts of nucleated cells, estimated from reference gene primer amplification, were obtained. TCRdb's copy holds only in-frame clones and misses some; the assay was immunoSEQ multiplex PCR. The D gene and trimming were derived from the DNA, and the V and J assignments and clone size from that table. The table records 250,000 to 300,000 clones, approximately 90% of them present only once. The V and J ends lost 8 bases and 0 bases respectively, with 7 bases between them. The germline V gene has CDR1 MNHEY and CDR2 SVGAGI. The CDR3 has 12 amino acids.

The rearrangement joins TRBV6-5 to TRBJ1-1; D call uncertain. The sequencing sample was made of peripheral blood. The origin of this receptor is a woman aged 25-40 years who had recovered from COVID-19. The CDR3 DNA sequence: TGTGCCAGCCTTAACTTGAACACTGAAGCTTTCTTT. The encoded protein is CASLNLNTEAFF.